Listed below are T cell receptor beta chains from one sample, sequenced in a study of blood T cell repertoires in COVID-19. Data came from immunoSEQ multiplex PCR; TCRdb stores just in-frame clones and leaves some out. The top ten hold roughly 2.6% of the sample, which has 260,000 or so clones, 85% seen once. The material sequenced was PBMCs or T cells enriched from blood (not recorded which). These receptors originate from a woman aged 50 to 65 who had recovered from COVID-19. CDR3s include the opening cysteine and the closing phenylalanine or tryptophan. The order of the fields is D gene, J gene, V gene, clone size, CDR3 DNA, CDR3 protein. D genes are given only for firm matches. The size field is filled for only some rows; it gives once, few, many or a size class.

. | TRBJ1-6 | TRBV20-1 | . | TGCAGTGCTAGTCAGATGAACCTTTATAATTCACCCCTCCACTTT | CSASQMNLYNSPLHF
TRBD1 | TRBJ1-3 | TRBV5-1 | few | TGCGCCAGCAGCTTGGCTGGACAGGCCTCTGGAAACACCATATATTTT | CASSLAGQASGNTIYF
TRBD1 | TRBJ2-7 | TRBV11-2 | . | TGTGCCAGCAGCTTAGGGACAGGATATTACTCCTACGAGCAGTACTTC | CASSLGTGYYSYEQYF
. | TRBJ2-5 | TRBV12-3/TRBV12-4 | . | TGTGCCAGCAGTTTCACGGGAGAGACCCAGTACTTC | CASSFTGETQYF
TRBD1 | TRBJ2-1 | TRBV14 | . | TGTGCCAGCAGCCAAGAAACCTACATGGGACAGTCCCGGAGTCCGTTCTTC | CASSQETYMGQSRSPFF
. | TRBJ2-5 | TRBV5-5 | . | TGTGCCAGCAGCCTCCACGGGTATGGCGGAGAGACCCAGTACTTC | CASSLHGYGGETQYF
. | TRBJ2-1 | TRBV11-2 | . | TGTGCCAGCAGCTTGACTGATAGCTCCTACAATGAGCAGTTCTTC | CASSLTDSSYNEQFF
. | TRBJ2-1 | TRBV5-8 | . | TGTGCCAGCAGCGAGGATCGGGGCAATGAGCAGTTCTTC | CASSEDRGNEQFF
TRBD2 | TRBJ2-1 | TRBV9 | . | TGTGCCAGCAGCGTAGCGGCTAGCGGGGGGGCCGCCAATGAGCAGTTCTTC | CASSVAASGGAANEQFF
. | TRBJ2-5 | TRBV3-1/TRBV3-2 | . | TGTGCCAGCAGCCGAAGAGTCTCCATTTTGGAGACCCAGTACTTC | CASSRRVSILETQYF
. | TRBJ2-5 | TRBV4-2 | . | TGTGCCAGCAGCCATGACAAGGTAGCGGTGACCCAGTACTTC | CASSHDKVAVTQYF
. | TRBJ1-1 | TRBV11-1 | . | TGTGCCAGCAGCGTAAACTGGCAGGATGCTGAAGCTTTCTTT | CASSVNWQDAEAFF
. | TRBJ1-1 | TRBV19 | few | TGTGCCAGTAGTGACATACAGAGCACTGAAGCTTTCTTT | CASSDIQSTEAFF
. | TRBJ2-3 | TRBV7-8 | . | TGTGCCAGCAGCTTCTATGGAGGCACAGATACGCAGTATTTT | CASSFYGGTDTQYF
. | TRBJ1-5 | TRBV19 | few | TGTGCCAGTAAAAGTGGGACAAAGAATCAGCCCCAGCATTTT | CASKSGTKNQPQHF
TRBD2 | TRBJ2-1 | TRBV19 | . | TGTGCCAGCATAGCGGGGGGAGTGAATGAGCAGTTCTTC | CASIAGGVNEQFF
TRBD2 | TRBJ2-3 | TRBV6-4 | few | TGTGCCAGCAGTGACTCGAGCGGGGGGAGCACAGATACGCAGTATTTT | CASSDSSGGSTDTQYF
TRBD2 | TRBJ2-2 | TRBV15 | . | TGTGCCACCAGCAGAGGTCCTATTAGCGGGAGCCCCGGGGAGCTGTTTTTT | CATSRGPISGSPGELFF
. | TRBJ1-1 | TRBV27 | . | TGTGCCAGCAGTTTTTTTAGCGGACGGGCGAGTACTGAAGCTTTCTTT | CASSFFSGRASTEAFF
. | TRBJ1-2 | TRBV4-1 | . | TGCGCCAGCAGCCAAGTTGGGGGGAGGGATGGCTACACCTTC | CASSQVGGRDGYTF
. | TRBJ1-6 | TRBV10-2 | few | TGCGCCAGCAGTGAGGGGGGAGAAAGGGGGTATAATTCACCCCTCCACTTT | CASSEGGERGYNSPLHF
. | TRBJ1-1 | TRBV5-6 | . | TGTGCCAGCAGCTTGCGGGGGGCGAGGTACACTGAAGCTTTCTTT | CASSLRGARYTEAFF
TRBD2 | TRBJ2-7 | TRBV27 | . | TGTGCCAGCAAAAGGCTAGCGGGAGGCGAGCAGTACTTC | CASKRLAGGEQYF
TRBD2 | TRBJ2-5 | TRBV7-9 | . | TGTGCCAGCAGCCAGAACGTACTAGCGGGGAAAGAGACCCAGTACTTC | CASSQNVLAGKETQYF
TRBD1 | TRBJ1-1 | TRBV28 | . | TGTGCCAGCACCGCGGACAGGGGGAACACTGAAGCTTTCTTT | CASTADRGNTEAFF
. | TRBJ1-6 | TRBV5-1 | once | TGCGCCAGCCGCAGAGGATCCAATAACTCACCCCTCCACTTT | CASRRGSNNSPLHF
. | TRBJ2-7 | TRBV7-8 | . | TGTGCCAGCAGCTTAGGGGCAGGGAACTCCTACGAGCAGTACTTC | CASSLGAGNSYEQYF
TRBD1 | TRBJ2-7 | TRBV4-1 | . | TGCGCCAGCAGCCAAGGACAGGGGCAAGTATACGAGCAGTACTTC | CASSQGQGQVYEQYF
. | TRBJ1-3 | TRBV10-2 | . | TGCGCCAGCGCCCGCGGGCAGGACGGAAACACCATATATTTT | CASARGQDGNTIYF
. | TRBJ1-4 | TRBV15 | . | TGTGCCACTAGCAGAGATGGGGCACGTAGCGAAAAACTGTTTTTT | CATSRDGARSEKLFF
. | TRBJ2-1 | TRBV27 | once | TGTGCCAGCAGTTCTTCTTTGGAGCAGTTCTTC | CASSSSLEQFF
. | TRBJ1-1 | TRBV28 | . | TGTGCCAGCGTACCAGGGACAAGTACTGAAGCTTTCTTT | CASVPGTSTEAFF
. | TRBJ1-1 | TRBV7-2 | . | TGTGCCAGCAGCCGGCGGACTGAAGCTTTCTTT | CASSRRTEAFF
. | TRBJ1-2 | TRBV28 | . | TGTGCCAGCAGCCTTCCTTGGGACACTGGCTACACCTTC | CASSLPWDTGYTF
. | TRBJ2-7 | TRBV5-1 | . | TGCGCCAGCAGCCTTAGCCGACAGGACGGCTACGAGCAGTACTTC | CASSLSRQDGYEQYF
TRBD2 | TRBJ2-7 | TRBV4-1 | . | TGCGCCAGCAGCCACCGACTAGCGGTCTCCTACGAGCAGTACTTC | CASSHRLAVSYEQYF